This TCR beta chain was profiled in a study of cytomegalovirus exposure and HLA in healthy donors. Study results and limitations: When analyzed later, a missense DCLRE1C variant was found to be linked to TCR beta V- and J-gene trimming. Productive rates of about 90% or about 30% were seen for most TCR beta V segments in an earlier analysis.

13 Jbeta primers and 60 Vbeta primers were used for the PCR. TCRdb's copy holds only in-frame clones and misses some; the assay was immunoSEQ multiplex PCR. The repertoire holds some 180,000 clones, with 60% to 80% as singletons. Trimming removed 5 bases from V and 0 bases from J, with 12 bases in between. There are 14 residues in the CDR3. Per germline, CDR1 GTSNPN and CDR2 SVGIG (reference sequence). As concerns this clone: Its antigen is undetermined.

Sequencing was performed on PBMCs. The chain is built from TRBV30 and TRBJ2-3; possible D gene TRBD2, 6 bases. This TCR derives from a woman aged 30 to 39 in good health and CMV-seronegative. The CDR3 bases are TGTGCCTGGCAGTGGGGAGGCAGCACAGATACGCAGTATTTT. It codes for CAWQWGGSTDTQYF.